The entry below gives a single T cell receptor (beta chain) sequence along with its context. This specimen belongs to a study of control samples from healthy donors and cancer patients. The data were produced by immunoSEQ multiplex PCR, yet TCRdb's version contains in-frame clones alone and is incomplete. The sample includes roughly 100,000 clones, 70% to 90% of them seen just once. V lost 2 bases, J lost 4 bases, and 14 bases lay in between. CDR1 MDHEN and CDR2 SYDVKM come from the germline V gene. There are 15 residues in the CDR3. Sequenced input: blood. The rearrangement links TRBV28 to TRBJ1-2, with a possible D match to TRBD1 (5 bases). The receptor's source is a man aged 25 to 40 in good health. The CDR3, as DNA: TGTGCCAGCAGTTTAGCCCAGACAGAAGTCTATGGCTACACCTTC. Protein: CASSLAQTEVYGYTF.